Listed below are T cell receptor beta chains from one sample, sequenced in a study of CD8+ T cells in alopecia areata. TCRdb keeps only in-frame clones here, not all; method: immunoSEQ multiplex PCR. The data contain 150,000 to 200,000 clones, approximately 70% of them singletons. The source material was CD8+ T cells sorted from blood, sampled at week 0. The origin of the receptors is a human donor with alopecia areata. Both conserved end residues are part of each CDR3. The D gene is left open where the match is weak. Rows give clone size only sometimes, using once, few, many, or a class for an expanded clone.

D	J	V	size	CDR3	DNA
.	TRBJ2-1	TRBV7-9	few	CASSGSQSRDEQFF	TGTGCCAGCAGCGGGTCACAAAGCCGGGATGAGCAGTTCTTC
.	TRBJ2-7	TRBV7-9	.	CASKSQIYEQYF	TGTGCCAGCAAGAGTCAAATCTACGAGCAGTACTTC
.	TRBJ1-1	TRBV2	.	CASSDYGTEAFF	TGTGCCAGCAGTGATTACGGAACTGAAGCTTTCTTT
.	TRBJ1-6	TRBV7-9	few	CASSLKNSPLHF	TGTGCCAGCAGCTTAAAGAATTCACCCCTCCACTTT
.	TRBJ1-2	TRBV12-5	.	CASGYIRVVSPYGYTF	TGTGCTAGTGGTTACATCAGGGTGGTTAGTCCATATGGCTACACCTTC
.	TRBJ2-7	TRBV30	.	CAWREGYEQYF	TGTGCCTGGAGAGAGGGTTACGAGCAGTACTTC
.	TRBJ1-5	TRBV2	.	CASSLNGDSVNQPQHF	TGTGCCAGCAGTCTTAACGGCGACAGCGTCAATCAGCCCCAGCATTTT
.	TRBJ2-1	TRBV7-8	.	CASSLAASLVSYNEQFF	TGTGCCAGCAGCTTAGCGGCCAGTTTGGTATCCTACAATGAGCAGTTCTTC
.	TRBJ1-5	TRBV15	.	CASHSGSNQPQHF	TGTGCTAGCCACAGCGGGAGCAATCAGCCCCAGCATTTT
.	TRBJ1-1	TRBV13	few	CASSLGRGPAEAFF	TGTGCCAGCAGCTTAGGACGGGGGCCCGCTGAAGCTTTCTTT
.	TRBJ2-5	TRBV5-8	.	CASSLGGQDVETQYF	TGTGCCAGCAGCTTGGGGGGGCAGGATGTAGAGACCCAGTACTTC
.	TRBJ2-7	TRBV29-1	few	CSVDTGNSYEQYF	TGCAGCGTTGATACAGGAAACTCCTACGAGCAGTACTTC
.	TRBJ1-3	TRBV29-1	.	CSVVQGGGNTIYF	TGCAGCGTTGTACAGGGAGGGGGAAACACCATATATTTT
TRBD1	TRBJ2-1	TRBV15	.	CATSREMRRQGFDEQFF	TGTGCCACCAGCAGAGAGATGAGGAGACAGGGCTTCGATGAGCAGTTCTTC
.	TRBJ1-1	TRBV7-9	few	CASADSRNTEAFF	TGTGCCAGCGCCGACAGCAGGAACACTGAAGCTTTCTTT
TRBD1	TRBJ2-5	TRBV7-9	.	CASSLATGGETQYF	TGTGCCAGCAGCTTAGCGACAGGGGGAGAGACCCAGTACTTC
TRBD2	TRBJ2-3	TRBV9	.	CASSTKAGGTDTQYF	TGTGCCAGCAGCACAAAGGCGGGGGGCACAGATACGCAGTATTTT
.	TRBJ2-7	TRBV29-1	few	CSVGSDWSSYEQYF	TGCAGCGTTGGGTCGGACTGGAGCTCCTACGAGCAGTACTTC
TRBD2	TRBJ2-3	TRBV13	.	CASSPGLAADTQYF	TGTGCCAGCAGCCCCGGACTAGCAGCAGATACGCAGTATTTT
.	TRBJ1-1	TRBV7-9	.	CASRDDPEAFF	TGTGCCAGCAGAGACGACCCTGAAGCTTTCTTT
TRBD1	TRBJ1-4	TRBV2	.	CASSLQGAGEKLFF	TGTGCCAGCAGTCTACAGGGGGCTGGTGAAAAACTGTTTTTT
.	TRBJ2-5	TRBV18	.	CASSSTYQETQYF	TGTGCCAGCTCATCGACGTACCAAGAGACCCAGTACTTC
.	TRBJ2-7	TRBV5-1	once	CASSLRQDEQYF	TGCGCCAGCAGCTTACGACAGGACGAGCAGTACTTC
.	TRBJ2-5	TRBV7-9	.	CATDRQVEETQYF	TGTGCCACCGACCGGCAGGTAGAAGAGACCCAGTACTTC
.	TRBJ2-5	TRBV6-5	.	CASSYSAGKRETQYF	TGTGCCAGCAGTTACTCGGCGGGGAAGAGAGAGACCCAGTACTTC
.	TRBJ1-1	TRBV2	.	CASSEVETEAFF	TGTGCCAGCAGTGAAGTGGAGACTGAAGCTTTCTTT
.	TRBJ2-5	TRBV11-2	few	CASSLQQTQYF	TGTGCCAGCAGCTTACAACAGACCCAGTACTTC
.	TRBJ1-5	TRBV6-1	.	CASSDRVSHSNQPQHF	TGTGCCAGCAGTGATCGGGTCTCTCATAGCAATCAGCCCCAGCATTTT
.	TRBJ1-1	TRBV29-1	once	CSVEPGVNTEAFF	TGCAGCGTTGAGCCAGGGGTGAACACTGAAGCTTTCTTT
TRBD1	TRBJ1-1	TRBV29-1	.	CSVEGRTGGDTEAFF	TGCAGCGTTGAAGGCCGGACAGGGGGAGACACTGAAGCTTTCTTT
.	TRBJ1-5	TRBV19	.	CASSSGNQPQHF	TGTGCCAGTAGTTCAGGGAATCAGCCCCAGCATTTT
.	TRBJ2-7	TRBV6-5	few	CASSYGRVPAYEQYF	TGTGCCAGCAGTTACGGTCGAGTCCCAGCCTACGAGCAGTACTTC
.	TRBJ2-1	TRBV4-2	few	CASSQVARDEQFF	TGTGCCAGCAGCCAAGTCGCCCGCGATGAGCAGTTCTTC